This entry features one T cell receptor (beta chain) sequence. Its antigen is still unknown. Both 60 Vbeta primers and 13 Jbeta primers went into the PCR. This table comes from immunoSEQ multiplex PCR, and its TCRdb copy is limited to in-frame clones, with some not included. The specimen's table records 87,000 or so clones. This sample stems from a study of cytomegalovirus exposure and HLA in healthy donors. Whole-study context: Caucasian-associated ancestry cluster membership applied to about 77% of 300 to 450 genotyped donors.

All donors participated as healthy donors of bone marrow. General study findings and limits: In a later analysis, at a false discovery rate of 0.05, roughly 16,000 TCR beta sequences matched HLA alleles. Analyzed later, most CMV-associated TCR beta chains appeared HLA-restricted.

The source is a man between 45 and 60 years old in good health and CMV-seropositive. The material sequenced was PBMCs.

The CDR3 here is CASSSSTGYETQYF. CDR3 coding DNA: TGTGCCAGCAGTTCCTCTACAGGGTACGAGACCCAGTACTTC. The rearrangement links TRBV27 to TRBJ2-5; D possibly corresponds to TRBD1 (6 bases). This CDR3 spans 14 amino acids. V was cut by 4 bases and J by 5 bases, with 14 bases left in between. Looked up from germline, CDR1 is MNHEY and CDR2 is SMNVEV (reference sequence).